This T cell receptor beta chain was documented in a study of cytomegalovirus exposure and HLA in healthy donors. There are 15 residues in the CDR3. Trimming took 1 base from V and 5 from J; bases not matched to a gene: 7. Germline loops: CDR1 SEHNR, CDR2 FQNEAQ (reference sequence). The PCR ran on 60 Vbeta and 13 Jbeta primers. Only in-frame clones appear in the TCRdb table, and some are missing; sequencing was by immunoSEQ multiplex PCR. The table records about 120,000 clones, roughly 80% of them present only once. Study-level results: Data from an earlier analysis indicated that most TCR beta V segments were productive either about 87% or about 30% of the time.

A word on this clone: Its antigen is undetermined.

This receptor was taken from a woman aged 40-49 years in good health and CMV-seropositive. Sequenced: PBMCs. The chain uses TRBV7-9 and TRBJ1-2; 7 bases align to TRBD1. The CDR3 sequence is CASSLEAGGRYGYTF. For the CDR3, the DNA is TGTGCCAGCAGCTTAGAGGCAGGGGGTCGATATGGCTACACCTTC.